Sequencing of this T cell receptor beta chain was carried out in a study of blood T cells in healthy people across ages. Note on this clonotype: Its cognate antigen is unknown.

Whole-study findings and limits: From one million sequenced T cells, diversity estimates were lower bounds. Unsorted PBMC input precluded a conclusive naive versus antigen-experienced comparison.

Combining a sample-barcoded 5' primer with a J-beta primer mix, a second PCR ran for roughly 7 to 11 cycles. TCRdb called the 5' RACE reads again in MiXCR, with one record for every CDR3 protein. This sample yields about 650,000 distinct CDR3 sequences, of which around 52% are seen a single time; about 14% belongs to the top ten. Trimming removed 6 bases from V and 4 bases from J; junction bases left unmatched: 6. The length of the CDR3 is 13 residues. CDR1 and CDR2 from the germline V gene are SQVTM and ANQGSEA. Specimen: blood. The origin of this receptor is a woman older than 75 in good health. This chain links TRBV29-1 with TRBJ2-1; 7 nucleotides agree with TRBD1. The CDR3 here is CSVEGARYNEQFF. CDR3 bases: TGCAGCGTCGAGGGGGCTCGGTACAATGAGCAGTTCTTC.